A single sample is the source of the 14 T cell receptor beta chains below, sequenced in a study of PD-1 blockade in classical Hodgkin lymphoma. Data came from immunoSEQ multiplex PCR; TCRdb stores just in-frame clones and leaves some out. The repertoire holds around 57,000 clones, more than 75% seen once, with 6.5% to 8.5% in the top ten. The time point: cycle 4 day 1 (C4D1), after 6 weeks of nivolumab. All patients relapsed after autologous stem cell transplantation, and brentuximab vedotin exposure varied. This material consisted of peripheral blood mononuclear cells (PBMCs), taken before the fourth cycle of nivolumab. Receptor source: a human donor with classical Hodgkin lymphoma.

V usage is TRBV19 and J usage is TRBJ1-5; possibly TRBD1 for D (5 bases). The CDR3 spans 14 residues. Deletions cut 3 bases from V and 6 bases from J, with 12 bases between. From germline, CDR1 is LNHDA and CDR2 SQIVND (reference sequence). The CDR3 loop is CASSMGQLGQPQHF. The CDR3 bases are TGTGCCAGTAGTATGGGGCAGCTCGGTCAGCCCCAGCATTTT.

V and J are TRBV7-9 and TRBJ2-5, with TRBD1 matching over 7 bases. CDR3 length: 14 amino acids. Per germline, CDR1 SEHNR and CDR2 FQNEAQ (reference sequence). V gave up 2 bases and J gave up 1 base; unmatched junction bases: 1. CDR3 sequence (DNA): TGTGCCAGCAGCTTAAGGGGGCGCCAAGAGACCCAGTACTTC. Translation gives CASSLRGRQETQYF. Full variable domain (remainder filled in from reference TRBV7-9 and TRBJ2-5): DTGVSQNPRHKITKRGQNVTFRCDPISEHNRLYWYRQTLGQGPEFLTYFQNEAQLEKSRLLSDRFSAERPKGSFSTLEIQRTEQGDSAMYLCASSLRGRQETQYFGPGTRLLVL.

The chain employs TRBV25-1 and TRBJ1-5, with 8 nucleotides matching TRBD1. The CDR3 totals 17 residues. The V gene end was trimmed by 4 bases and the J gene end by 3 bases; junction bases not matched to a gene: 11. Germline V gene sequence: CDR1 MGHDK, CDR2 SYGVNS. CDR3 sequence reads: CASSAGGQGGPNQPQHF. CDR3 DNA: TGTGCCAGCAGTGCTGGCGGACAGGGAGGTCCCAATCAGCCCCAGCATTTT.

The rearrangement joins TRBV7-9 to TRBJ1-4, with D possibly TRBD1 on 5 matching bases. Germline lookup yields CDR1 SEHNR and CDR2 FQNEAQ (reference sequence). CDR3 length: 16 residues. V was trimmed by 2 bases and J by 8 bases, leaving 18 bases between them. As DNA, the CDR3 is TGTGCCAGCAGCTTAACCCCGGGGAGGGGAGGAGAAAAACTGTTTTTT. This gives the protein CASSLTPGRGGEKLFF.

The chain carries TRBV11-2 and TRBJ2-5; D remains ambiguous. The V gene's germline CDR1 is SGHAT and CDR2 FQNNGV. Trimming removed 4 bases from V and 7 bases from J, with 13 bases in between. The CDR3 totals 13 residues. In nucleotides, the CDR3 is TGTGCCAGCAGCTCGCCAACCCTTGGGACCCAGTACTTC. This codes for CASSSPTLGTQYF.

The genes are TRBV19 and TRBJ2-1; 11 nucleotides line up with TRBD2. Trimming at V came to 7 bases and at J to 7 bases, leaving 6 bases not matched to a gene. Germline V gives CDR1 LNHDA, CDR2 SQIVND (reference sequence). CDR3 length: 14 amino acids. The CDR3 loop is CASMALAGGNEQFF. The DNA of the CDR3 is TGTGCCAGTATGGCGCTAGCGGGAGGTAATGAGCAGTTCTTC.

The V call is TRBV6-6, the J call TRBJ1-1, with D uncertain. Per germline, CDR1 MNHNY and CDR2 SVGAGI (reference sequence). Trimming took 4 bases from V and 1 from J, leaving 7 bases between them. This CDR3 spans 13 amino acids. CDR3 DNA: TGTGCCAGCAGTTCGCTGACGAACACTGAAGCTTTCTTT. It codes for CASSSLTNTEAFF.

The rearrangement joins TRBV27 to TRBJ2-3; perhaps TRBD1 as D (6 bases). Germline CDR1 is MNHEY and CDR2 is SMNVEV (reference sequence). The CDR3 covers 15 residues. V was trimmed by 6 bases and J by 0 bases, leaving 13 bases between them. The CDR3 protein is CASRAGTTSTDTQYF. In DNA, the CDR3 is TGTGCCAGCAGGGCCGGGACAACCAGCACAGATACGCAGTATTTT.

This clone showed up just a few times. V usage is TRBV7-6 and J usage is TRBJ2-2; 10 bases fit TRBD2. V lost 2 bases to trimming and J lost 8 bases; unmatched junction nucleotides: 5. In germline, CDR1 is SGHVS, CDR2 FNYEAQ. The CDR3 runs to 15 residues. CDR3 region: CASSLRLAGAGELFF. The CDR3 nucleotides are TGTGCCAGCAGCTTACGGCTAGCGGGAGCGGGGGAGCTGTTTTTT.

The chain couples TRBV14 to TRBJ1-1; 8 bases are shared with TRBD1. CDR1 is SGHDN, CDR2 FVKESK, per germline. The CDR3 is 14 residues long. With V trimmed by 5 bases and J by 6 bases, 8 bases remained unmatched. The CDR3 DNA follows: TGTGCCAGCAGCTTAGGGACAGGAAGAGCTGAAGCTTTCTTT. Translated: CASSLGTGRAEAFF.

The chain uses TRBV6-5 and TRBJ1-1, with D maybe TRBD1 (5 bases). This CDR3 spans 13 amino acids. Germline CDR1 is MNHEY and CDR2 is SVGAGI. The germline V and J ends were trimmed by 2 bases and 3 bases, with 7 bases remaining between them. CDR3 coding DNA: TGTGCCAGCAGTTACACAGGTTACACTGAAGCTTTCTTT. The encoded protein is CASSYTGYTEAFF.

V is TRBV27 and J is TRBJ2-7; D is unresolved. Germline V CDR1 and CDR2: MNHEY, SMNVEV (reference sequence). The CDR3 is 14 residues long. V was trimmed by 2 bases and J by 1 base, leaving 9 bases between them. The CDR3 DNA sequence: TGTGCCAGCAGTTTAAGGACCCAATCCTACGAGCAGTACTTC. Amino acids: CASSLRTQSYEQYF.

The chain is built from TRBV28 and TRBJ2-7; tentatively, D is TRBD1 (6 bases). The CDR3 extends over 14 amino acids. V was clipped by 6 bases and J by 0 bases, with 12 bases between them. Germline CDR1 MDHEN, CDR2 SYDVKM. The CDR3 DNA follows: TGTGCCAGCAGCAAGTGGGGGCCCTCCTACGAGCAGTACTTC. Its translation: CASSKWGPSYEQYF.

This chain connects TRBV5-4 to TRBJ1-2; weak D call: TRBD1 (6 bases). CDR3 length equals 14 residues. Germline V gene sequence: CDR1 SGHNT, CDR2 YYREEE (reference sequence). Trimming removed 2 bases at V and 4 bases at J, with 12 bases between. CDR3 loop: CASSFRDTTYGYTF. The CDR3 DNA is TGTGCCAGCAGCTTCCGGGACACAACCTATGGCTACACCTTC.